This is a list of T cell receptor beta chains from one sample in a study of T cells after yellow fever vaccination. TCRdb reanalysed the 5' RACE reads using MiXCR and keeps one entry per CDR3 protein. This sample has about 26,000 distinct CDR3 sequences, with 4.5% found just once. The sample in question was PBMCs, either bulk or a sorted T-cell subset (CD4+, CD8+, memory, or dextramer-sorted; not recorded which), obtained on the day of the yellow fever booster vaccination. These TCRs come from a man between 18 and 35 years old who received the YFV17D yellow fever vaccine. The conserved cysteine and the conserved F or W are not part of the CDR3 here. D genes are given only for firm matches.

15 TRBV4-2 - ASSQVGGGPNTGELF
11 TRBV2 - ASSRQESHEQY
12 TRBV10-3 - AISEPALNYGYT
13 TRBV5-4 TRBD1 ASSSGQSKTYEQY
13 TRBV19 - ASSIVRGFTGELF
13 TRBV5-4 TRBD2 ASSLRLAGYNEQF
16 TRBV9 TRBD2 ASSLSAGVAGVLETQY
10 TRBV30 - AWSVSSYEQY
11 TRBV7-6 - ASSLITTGEQY
11 TRBV6-2/TRBV6-3 TRBD1 ASGDRDNYGYT
14 TRBV5-1 TRBD2 ASSTTSGSSYNEQF
11 TRBV29-1 - SVEAAGAGELF
14 TRBV5-5 TRBD1 ASSFTGGPGANVLT
15 TRBV7-3 TRBD2 ASKQKGTSGGAFEQF
11 TRBV7-8 - ASSTGPYTEAF
11 TRBV5-1 TRBD1 ASSPDRVREQF
12 TRBV20-1 - SASNPRGAGELF
16 TRBV12-3/TRBV12-4 TRBD1 ASGRDWPVRGKDYGYT
15 TRBV7-2 TRBD1 ASSLATGGDYNSPLH
15 TRBV28 - ASGGARLSSGANVLT
10 TRBV28 - ASSGGGPLQY
12 TRBV5-1 - ASSIGQLTDTQY
15 TRBV24-1 TRBD2 ATSDSPGLADTDTQY
13 TRBV7-9 - ASSPKIRVGTEAF
13 TRBV10-3 - AISDRVASTDTQY
11 TRBV28 TRBD1 ASRGTGGNIQY
12 TRBV12-3/TRBV12-4 - ASSFPGSNTEAF
10 TRBV5-1 - ASSRGENEQY
15 TRBV5-5 TRBD1 ASSLGDRAFSGNTIY
12 TRBV12-3/TRBV12-4 - ASTRGEYTGELF
13 TRBV20-1 - SASSLGEISYEQY
13 TRBV2 - ASSEIGPAGAEQF
18 TRBV24-1 TRBD2 ATSARPGTSGASSYNEQF
11 TRBV7-2 - ASSFAVGEAAF
16 TRBV7-2 TRBD2 ASSLDGAGGANTGELF
14 TRBV11-2 - ASSLAIQAGEGEAF
12 TRBV7-9 - ASSSRIFTDTQY
14 TRBV5-8 - ASSKGEGPGSYGYT
12 TRBV2 - ASSELEVKNIQY
11 TRBV7-2 - ASSLVEDQPQH
12 TRBV20-1 - SAPARGNTGELF
12 TRBV4-3 - ASSRQHMNTEAF
10 TRBV5-4 - ASSSDQSGYT
13 TRBV3-1 - ASSQASGSTDTQY
15 TRBV5-1 - ASSADPTSGLSYGYT
10 TRBV10-3 - ATGMGGETQY
14 TRBV20-1 - SATMREISSTDTQY
14 TRBV7-6 TRBD2 ASSPGTSGGPNTQY
17 TRBV4-2 TRBD2 ASSQAGTSGGLSSDTQY
9 TRBV20-1 - SAEPGEKLF
14 TRBV9 - ASSVEGRKNTDTQY
14 TRBV19 - ASSIGGTRYNQPQH
11 TRBV5-1 TRBD1 ASSSQGDQPQH
14 TRBV5-1 - ASSLAEGGIQETQY